This T cell receptor beta chain derives from a study of CD8 T cells in ankylosing spondylitis. Study findings and constraints: Ankylosing spondylitis blood seemed to carry a telltale TCR beta motif made of fewer than ten highly homologous variants. It was reported that disease-linked clones were significantly enriched in matched ankylosing spondylitis synovial fluid. Researchers report that disease-linked clones proved CD8+ and relatively rare in peripheral blood. Earlier studies detected some motif variants in reactive arthritis synovial fluid and blood.

With regard to this clonotype: Its cognate antigen is unknown.

The TCR beta libraries were generated through quantitative 5'-RACE incorporating molecular barcodes. MiXCR, applied by TCRdb to the 5' RACE reads, yields one record per CDR3 protein. The sample yields roughly 700,000 distinct CDR3 sequences, over 15% seen once. V lost 7 bases and J 1 base, leaving 19 bases between the germline ends. Germline values: CDR1 SQVTM, CDR2 ANQGSEA. The CDR3 contains 15 residues. This sequence joins TRBV29-1 and TRBJ2-5, with D unresolved. This TCR came from a male donor with ankylosing spondylitis. Input material: blood, either unsorted or a sorted T cell fraction (not recorded which). The CDR3 sequence is CSAGVGPTLQETQYF. The CDR3 nucleotides read TGCAGCGCCGGCGTCGGCCCTACCCTCCAAGAGACCCAGTACTTC.